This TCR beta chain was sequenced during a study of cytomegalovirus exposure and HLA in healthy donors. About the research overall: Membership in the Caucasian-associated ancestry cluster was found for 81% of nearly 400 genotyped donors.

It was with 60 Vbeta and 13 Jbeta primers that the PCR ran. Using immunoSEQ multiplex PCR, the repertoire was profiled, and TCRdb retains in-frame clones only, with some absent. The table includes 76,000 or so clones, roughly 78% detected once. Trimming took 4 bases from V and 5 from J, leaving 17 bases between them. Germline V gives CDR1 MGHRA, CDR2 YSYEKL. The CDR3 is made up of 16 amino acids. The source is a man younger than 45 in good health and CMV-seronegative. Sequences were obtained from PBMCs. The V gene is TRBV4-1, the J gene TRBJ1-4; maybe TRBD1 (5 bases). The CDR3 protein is CASSPIFRVGNEKLFF. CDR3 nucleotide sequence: TGCGCCAGCAGCCCTATATTCAGGGTCGGGAATGAAAAACTGTTTTTT.